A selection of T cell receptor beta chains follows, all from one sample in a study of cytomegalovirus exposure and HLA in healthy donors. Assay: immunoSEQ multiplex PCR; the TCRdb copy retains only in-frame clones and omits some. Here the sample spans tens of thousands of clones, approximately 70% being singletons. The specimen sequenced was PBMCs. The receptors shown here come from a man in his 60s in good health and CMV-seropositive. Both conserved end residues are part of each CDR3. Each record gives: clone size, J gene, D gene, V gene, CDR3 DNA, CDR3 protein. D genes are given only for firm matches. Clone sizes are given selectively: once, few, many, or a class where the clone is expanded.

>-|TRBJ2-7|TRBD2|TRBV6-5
TGTGCCAGCTTCGCGGCGGGAGGGCCCAACTACGAGCAGTACTTC
CASFAAGGPNYEQYF
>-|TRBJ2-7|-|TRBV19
TGTGCCAGTAGTATAGACGCCAGTTCCTACGAGCAGTACTTC
CASSIDASSYEQYF
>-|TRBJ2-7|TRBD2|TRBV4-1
TGCGCCAGCAGCCAATTTACTAGCGGCTCCTACGAGCAGTACTTC
CASSQFTSGSYEQYF
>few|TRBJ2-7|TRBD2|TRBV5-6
TGTGCCAGCAGCTTGGCGGGGGGACTCTACGAGCAGTACTTC
CASSLAGGLYEQYF
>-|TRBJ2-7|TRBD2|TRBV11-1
TGTGCCAGCAGCCTCTCTAGCGGGAGCCTTCTCGAGCAGTACTTC
CASSLSSGSLLEQYF
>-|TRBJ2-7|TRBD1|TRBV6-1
TGTGCCAGCAGTGTCTCATTGACAGGGGGCGAGCAGTACTTC
CASSVSLTGGEQYF
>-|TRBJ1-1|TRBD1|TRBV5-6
TGTGCCAGCAGCTTGGGGACAGGGTATCTGACTGAAGCTTTCTTT
CASSLGTGYLTEAFF
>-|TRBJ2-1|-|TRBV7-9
TGTGCCAGCAGCTTACGGAATGAGCAGTTCTTC
CASSLRNEQFF
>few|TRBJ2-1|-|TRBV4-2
TGTGCCAGCAGCCAGGGAGGTAGCGGTGAGCAGTTCTTC
CASSQGGSGEQFF
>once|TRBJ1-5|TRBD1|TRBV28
TGTGCCAGCAGTTTTTCTCCGGGACAGGGGGAACACAATCAGCCCCAGCATTTT
CASSFSPGQGEHNQPQHF
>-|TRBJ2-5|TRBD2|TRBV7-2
TGTGCCAGCAGCTTAGAACGGCTAGCGGCCCCCCGGGGGGAGACCCAGTACTTC
CASSLERLAAPRGETQYF
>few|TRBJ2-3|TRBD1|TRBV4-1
TGCGCCAGTGAGGACAGGGTATGGAATACGCAGTATTTT
CASEDRVWNTQYF
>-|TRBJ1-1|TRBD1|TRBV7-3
TGTGCCAGCAGCTTAACCCCCACAGGGGGCTTGAACACTGAAGCTTTCTTT
CASSLTPTGGLNTEAFF
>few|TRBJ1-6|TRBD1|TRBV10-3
TGTGCCATCAGTGGACAGGGAAGTTCACCCCTCCACTTT
CAISGQGSSPLHF
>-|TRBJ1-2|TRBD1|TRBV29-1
TGCAGCGTGAATAACAGGGGTCGGGAGGGTGGCTACACCTTC
CSVNNRGREGGYTF
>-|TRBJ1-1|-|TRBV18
TGTGCCAGCTCACCATTAGAGGGTAGCACTGAAGCTTTCTTT
CASSPLEGSTEAFF
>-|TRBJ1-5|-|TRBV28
TGTGCCAGCAGTTTATCGTCGCAGGGAAACTATCAGCCCCAGCATTTT
CASSLSSQGNYQPQHF
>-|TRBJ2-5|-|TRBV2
TGTGTCAGCAGTGGTGTGCGGCAGGGGGAGACCCAGTACTTC
CVSSGVRQGETQYF
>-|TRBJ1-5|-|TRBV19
TGTGCCAGTAGTATATCCCGGGGTCAGCCCCAGCATTTT
CASSISRGQPQHF
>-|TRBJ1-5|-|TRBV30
TGTGCCTGGAGTGTCGGCGGTATCAATCAGCCCCAGCATTTT
CAWSVGGINQPQHF
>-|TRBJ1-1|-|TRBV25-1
TGTGCCAGCCAAGGGCAGGGCGGAAACACTGAAGCTTTCTTT
CASQGQGGNTEAFF
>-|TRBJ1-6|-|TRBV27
TGTGCCAGCAGTTTCCAGGGAGGTTCACCCCTCCACTTT
CASSFQGGSPLHF
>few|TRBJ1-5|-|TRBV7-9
TGTTCCAGCAGCTCCCTCAATCAGCCCCAGCATTTT
CSSSSLNQPQHF
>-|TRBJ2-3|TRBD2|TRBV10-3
TGTGCCATCAGTTTGACTAGCGGGAGGGTTTCTAGCACAGATACGCAGTATTTT
CAISLTSGRVSSTDTQYF
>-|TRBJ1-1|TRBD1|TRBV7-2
TGTGCCAGCAGCCTATGGGACAGGTTACCAACAGAAGCTTTCTTT
CASSLWDRLPTEAFF
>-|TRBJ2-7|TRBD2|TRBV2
TGTGCCAGCAGGCCCTCTAGCGGGAGGGCCCGCGAGCAGTACTTC
CASRPSSGRAREQYF
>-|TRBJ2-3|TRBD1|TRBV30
TGTGCCTGGAGTACTAAGGGACAGGGTTCAGATACGCAGTATTTT
CAWSTKGQGSDTQYF
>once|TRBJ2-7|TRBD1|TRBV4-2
TGTGCCAGCAGCCAAGGTGTAGGGACAGGGGGCTACGAGCAGTACTTC
CASSQGVGTGGYEQYF
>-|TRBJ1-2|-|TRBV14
TGTGCCAGCAGCCCCGACAGAACCTATGGCTACACCTTC
CASSPDRTYGYTF
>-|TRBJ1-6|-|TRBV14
TGTGCCAGCAGCCGATGGACAGAAAATTCACCCCTCCACTTT
CASSRWTENSPLHF
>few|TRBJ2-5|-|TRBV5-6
TGTGCCAGCAGCTTGAAGATAAGGGGGTCAGAGACCCAGTACTTC
CASSLKIRGSETQYF
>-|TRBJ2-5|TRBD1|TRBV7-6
TGTGCCAGCAGCTTCAGGGGGCCTGGGGAGACCCAGTACTTC
CASSFRGPGETQYF
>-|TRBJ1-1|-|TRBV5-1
TGCGCCAGCAGCTTATCATCCAGGGTGAACACTGAAGCTTTCTTT
CASSLSSRVNTEAFF
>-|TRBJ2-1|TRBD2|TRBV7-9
TGTGCCACTCTAGCGGGGGGTCCTCCGGAGCAGTTCTTC
CATLAGGPPEQFF
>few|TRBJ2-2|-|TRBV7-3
TGTGCCAGCAGCTTACTTACAGGGAACACCGGGGAGCTGTTTTTT
CASSLLTGNTGELFF
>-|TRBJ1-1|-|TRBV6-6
TGTGCCAGCAGTCCCTTAGGGAGCAACACTGAAGCTTTCTTT
CASSPLGSNTEAFF
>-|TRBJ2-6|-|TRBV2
TGTGCCAGCTTGACTAGGAGGGTCGCTGGGGCCAACGTCCTGACTTTC
CASLTRRVAGANVLTF
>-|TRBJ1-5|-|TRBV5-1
TGCGCCAGCAGCCTTTCCCCGAATCAGCCCCAGCATTTT
CASSLSPNQPQHF
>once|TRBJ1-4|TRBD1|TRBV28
TGTGCCAGCAGTTTCATGGCCCGGGACAGGGATGAAAAACTGTTTTTT
CASSFMARDRDEKLFF
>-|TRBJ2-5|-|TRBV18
TGTGCCAGCTCCCCCAGGCCAGGATCGGGACAAGAGACCCAGTACTTC
CASSPRPGSGQETQYF
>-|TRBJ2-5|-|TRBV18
TGTGCCAGCTTACGGAACCAGGTACAGGTTCAAGAGACCCAGTACTTC
CASLRNQVQVQETQYF
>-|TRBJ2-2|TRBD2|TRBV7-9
TGTGCCAGCAGCTCGATAGCGGGAGGGCCGACCGGGGAGCTGTTTTTT
CASSSIAGGPTGELFF
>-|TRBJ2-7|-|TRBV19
TGTGCCAGTAGTATATGGGGCGACTCCTACGAGCAGTACTTC
CASSIWGDSYEQYF
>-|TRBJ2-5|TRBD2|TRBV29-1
TGCAGCGTTGGGCTAGCGGGAGGAAGGAAGACCCAGTACTTC
CSVGLAGGRKTQYF
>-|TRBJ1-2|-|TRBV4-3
TGCGCCAGCAGCCAAGGGGACCAAACAGGGTTGCCAGGCTACACCTTC
CASSQGDQTGLPGYTF